What follows describes a single TCR beta chain. These data are taken from a study of blood T cell repertoires in COVID-19. Overall study context: Samples of COVID-19 (acute and convalescent) were obtained from the United States, Italy and Spain. The cDNA or gDNA used as material had been derived from T cells, B-cell-depleted T cells, or PBMCs.

Per the study methods: Amplified reference gene primers provided the basis for estimating nucleated cell counts. The assay was immunoSEQ multiplex PCR, and TCRdb's table has in-frame clones only and misses some. The V and J calls and clone size were taken over from that table, and D and trimming were inferred from the DNA. The sample includes roughly 100,000 clones, about 82% seen only once; the top ten take more than 5%. Enrolment of Seattle patients took place during active infection, and they were followed longitudinally. The trim removed 6 bases at V and 4 bases at J, leaving 15 bases unmatched. Germline CDR1 GTSNPN, CDR2 SVGIG (reference sequence). CDR3 length: 18 amino acids.

This TCR was sampled from a man aged 80 or over with COVID-19, enrolled during active disease. V is TRBV30 and J is TRBJ1-6; 10 nucleotides match TRBD1. The sample taken for sequencing was peripheral blood. CDR3 sequence: CACRPQPGQGSYNSPLHF. As DNA, the CDR3 is TGTGCCTGCCGCCCACAACCGGGACAGGGGTCGTATAATTCACCCCTCCACTTT. Full variable domain (remainder filled in from reference TRBV30 and TRBJ1-6): SQTIHQWPATLVQPVGSPLSLECTVEGTSNPNLYWYRQAAGRGLQLLFYSVGIGQISSEVPQNLSASRPQDRQFILSSKKLLLSDSGFYLCACRPQPGQGSYNSPLHFGNGTRLTVT.